The following is a T cell receptor beta chain sequence with its context. The antigen remains undetermined. These data come from a study of T cells in localized non-small cell lung cancer. General observations from the study: Because researchers sequenced only one region of the tumor, heterogeneity is still possible.

Assay used: immunoSEQ multiplex PCR; TCRdb lists only in-frame clones, some missing. This sample yields tens of thousands of clones, of which 70% to 90% are seen a single time; 3.5% belongs to the top ten. Deletions cut 4 bases from V and 7 bases from J, with 12 bases between. This CDR3 spans 13 amino acids. CDR1 SGHRS and CDR2 YFSETQ come from the germline V gene. The source is a man between 18 and 49 years old with stage I lung adenocarcinoma. The sequencing used peripheral blood, collected before any cancer treatment. This chain joins TRBV5-1 and TRBJ2-1; D remains ambiguous. CDR3 loop: CASSTRNGNEQFF. As DNA, the CDR3 is TGCGCCAGCAGCACGCGCAATGGGAATGAGCAGTTCTTC.